This T cell receptor beta chain was captured by sequencing in a study of identifying expanded T cells in peripheral blood (dated by TCRdb to between 2018 and 2021). Background for the entire study: Separate aliquots of the same genomic DNA pool were sequenced to produce technical replicates, and four replicates were compared in pairs.

During the collection period, no infections or other immune events were recorded for the healthy donors. Time-dependent variance in a beta-binomial model of T-cell clone differential abundance was calibrated using healthy-donor blood repertoires as a training cohort. The training cohort comprised about ten healthy donors, 3 female and 7 male. The donors were between about 25 and 70 years old, with an average age of approximately 45 years. Whole blood was collected from each healthy donor at three time points spaced two weeks apart and obtained from a commercial supplier. For immunosequencing, genomic DNA was extracted from whole blood that had not been sorted. Beyond this particular receptor, the publication reports: For all healthy donors, the variance in clone template counts between two-week samples rose significantly as total template count increased. Approximately 1.2 differentially abundant clones were flagged by the binomial model between technical replicates, whereas about 16 and 20 were flagged over about two weeks and four weeks, respectively. The authors expected that over much longer intervals, such as months to years, biological variance in healthy repertoires might increase even further. Across all healthy-donor time intervals, the beta-binomial model significantly lowered both the number of clones called differentially abundant and the false-positive rate.

V drops 6 bases and J drops 4 bases, leaving 21 bases in between. Including the terminal cysteine and phenylalanine, the CDR3 comprises 17 residues. Left in the record is the CDR3 DNA by itself, 51 bases read in frame from the first base. The germline V gene gives CDR1 as SGHTA and CDR2 as FQGNSA. Comments on this clone: Its antigen remains undetermined. No quality values exist for individual bases; no much larger clone is one base distant.

The immunoSEQ Assay, which relies on bias-controlled multiplex PCR amplification of genomic DNA, was used to profile TCRbeta CDR3 regions. In the authors' own workflow: To quantify the absolute abundance of each unique TCRbeta CDR3 region, the sequences were collapsed and filtered. Two models were used to test differential abundance: a binomial model (Fisher-equivalent) and a beta-binomial model that adds time-dependent variance fitted from healthy donors. Clones with fewer than 5 combined templates were excluded, and clones with Benjamini-Hochberg FDR below 0.01 were called differentially abundant. The form v = (b*log(k)+a)^2 was used to model beta-binomial variance as a function of total template count across the two samples. The table comes from immuneACCESS by way of TCRdb, which keeps in-frame sequences with V and J called. Part of the clones is missing from these tables; in studies checked, under half for an unresolved V gene and the rest for unknown reasons. V and J calls and clone size are as listed in that table; D and trimming were resolved from the DNA. A total of 70,000 or so clones appear in this sample, 90% of them only once. The ten largest clones take up 3.3% of the sample.

The receptor comes from a person aged 18-70 years in good health. The chain links TRBV7-2 with TRBJ2-2, with the D call perhaps TRBD1 or TRBD2, as 7 bases match in each case. The sequencing input was blood. The CDR3: CASRRQGGDSSTGELFF. In nucleotide form, the sequence is TGTGCCAGCAGGCGCCAAGGGGGGGACAGCTCCACCGGGGAGCTGTTTTTT.